This T cell receptor beta chain was found in a study of identical twins. Study-level results: Partial confounding of zero-insertion analyses by invariant MAIT and iNKT cells was possible. Insertions were fewer in abundant cord blood beta clonotypes, whereas memory repertoires showed none of this pattern. Sequences that were beta out-of-frame showed weaker excess twin sharing.

This clonotype was observed a few times. Antigen: not known. A template switching step contributed a universal primer site, while unique molecular identifiers were present in the cDNA. TCRdb reanalysed the 5' RACE reads using MiXCR and keeps one entry per CDR3 protein. This table holds roughly 700,000 distinct CDR3 sequences, more than 6.5% found once. The CDR3 is 15 amino acids. V was clipped by 7 bases and J by 4 bases, with 20 bases between them. The germline V gene has CDR1 MNHEY and CDR2 SMNVEV (reference sequence). These same data were also listed under a study on yellow fever vaccine responses in identical twins.

This chain uses TRBV27 with TRBJ2-7; D is perhaps TRBD1 or TRBD2 (6 bases each). The clonotype comes from a woman aged 18-30 years in good health. Input material: PBMCs. The CDR3 loop is CASTRSAGTKYEQYF. The CDR3 DNA sequence: TGTGCCAGCACCCGTTCTGCGGGGACAAAGTACGAGCAGTACTTC.